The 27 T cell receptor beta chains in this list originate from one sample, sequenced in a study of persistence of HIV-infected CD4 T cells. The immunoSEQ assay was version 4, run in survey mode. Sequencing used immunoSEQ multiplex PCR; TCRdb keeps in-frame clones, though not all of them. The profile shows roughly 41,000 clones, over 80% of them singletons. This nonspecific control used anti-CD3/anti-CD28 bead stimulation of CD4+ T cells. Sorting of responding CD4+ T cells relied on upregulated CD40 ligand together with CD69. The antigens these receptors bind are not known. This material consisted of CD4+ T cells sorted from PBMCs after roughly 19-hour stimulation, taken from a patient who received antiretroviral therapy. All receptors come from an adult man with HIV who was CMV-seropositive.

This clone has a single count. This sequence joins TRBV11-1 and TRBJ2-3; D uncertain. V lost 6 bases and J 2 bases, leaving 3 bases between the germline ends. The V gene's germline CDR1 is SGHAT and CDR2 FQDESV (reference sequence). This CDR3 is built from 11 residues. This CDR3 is CASRYTDTQYF. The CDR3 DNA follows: TGTGCCAGCAGGTACACAGATACGCAGTATTTT.

The CDR3 loop reads CASSPRTGANQPQHF. CDR3 bases: TGTGCCAGCTCACCCCGGACAGGGGCAAATCAGCCCCAGCATTTT. The V gene is TRBV2, the J gene TRBJ1-5, with 9 bases matching TRBD1. Germline V gives CDR1 SNHLY, CDR2 FYNNEI. The CDR3 extends over 15 amino acids. The V and J ends lost 8 bases and 4 bases, in that order; junction bases with no gene match: 9.

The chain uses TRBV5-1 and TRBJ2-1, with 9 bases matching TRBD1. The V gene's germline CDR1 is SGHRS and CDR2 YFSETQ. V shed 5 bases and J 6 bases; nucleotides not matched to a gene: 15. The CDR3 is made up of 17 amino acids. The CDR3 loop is CASRGQGIWLLGNEQFF. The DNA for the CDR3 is TGCGCCAGCAGAGGACAGGGGATTTGGTTACTGGGCAATGAGCAGTTCTTC.

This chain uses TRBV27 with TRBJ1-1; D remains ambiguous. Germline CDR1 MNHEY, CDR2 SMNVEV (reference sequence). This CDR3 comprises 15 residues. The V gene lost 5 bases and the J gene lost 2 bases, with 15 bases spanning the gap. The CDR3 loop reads CASSPFKRVNTEAFF. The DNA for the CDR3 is TGTGCCAGCAGTCCCTTCAAACGGGTTAACACTGAAGCTTTCTTT.

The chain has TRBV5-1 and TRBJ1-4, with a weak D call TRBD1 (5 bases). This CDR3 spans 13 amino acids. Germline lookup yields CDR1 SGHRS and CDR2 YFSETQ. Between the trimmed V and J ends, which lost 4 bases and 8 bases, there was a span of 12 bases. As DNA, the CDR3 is TGCGCCAGCAGCCTTGGACAACACGAAAAACTGTTTTTT. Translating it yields CASSLGQHEKLFF.

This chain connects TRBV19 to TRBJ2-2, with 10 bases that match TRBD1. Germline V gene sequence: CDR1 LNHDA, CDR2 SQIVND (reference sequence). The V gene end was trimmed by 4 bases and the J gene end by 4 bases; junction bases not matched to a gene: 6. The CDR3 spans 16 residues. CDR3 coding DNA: TGTGCCAGTAGTACCCCGACAGGGGGCAGCACCGGGGAGCTGTTTTTT. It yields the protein CASSTPTGGSTGELFF.

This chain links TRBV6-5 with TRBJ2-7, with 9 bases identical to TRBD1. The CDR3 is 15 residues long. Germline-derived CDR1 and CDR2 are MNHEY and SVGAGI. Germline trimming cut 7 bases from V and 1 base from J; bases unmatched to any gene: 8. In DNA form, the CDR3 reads TGTGCCAGCAACACTCGGACAGGGGTTTCCTACGAGCAGTACTTC. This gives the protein CASNTRTGVSYEQYF.

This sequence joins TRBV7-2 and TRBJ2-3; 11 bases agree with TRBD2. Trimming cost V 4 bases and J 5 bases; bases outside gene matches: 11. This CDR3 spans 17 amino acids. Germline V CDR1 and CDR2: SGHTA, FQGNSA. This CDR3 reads CASSSLAGGGLKDTQYF. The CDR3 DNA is TGTGCCAGCAGCTCATTAGCGGGAGGGGGGTTGAAAGATACGCAGTATTTT.

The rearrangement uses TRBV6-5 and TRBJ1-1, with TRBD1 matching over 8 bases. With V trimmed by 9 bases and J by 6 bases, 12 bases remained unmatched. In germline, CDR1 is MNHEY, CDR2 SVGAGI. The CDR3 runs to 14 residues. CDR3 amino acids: CASVRQGRGSEAFF. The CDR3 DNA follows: TGTGCCAGTGTGAGACAGGGGAGGGGCTCTGAAGCTTTCTTT.

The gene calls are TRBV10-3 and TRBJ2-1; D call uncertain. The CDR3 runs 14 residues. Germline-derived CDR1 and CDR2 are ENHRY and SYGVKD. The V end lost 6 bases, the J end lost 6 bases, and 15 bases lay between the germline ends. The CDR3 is CAISPGSPGNEQFF. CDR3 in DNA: TGTGCCATCAGCCCCGGATCGCCGGGCAATGAGCAGTTCTTC.

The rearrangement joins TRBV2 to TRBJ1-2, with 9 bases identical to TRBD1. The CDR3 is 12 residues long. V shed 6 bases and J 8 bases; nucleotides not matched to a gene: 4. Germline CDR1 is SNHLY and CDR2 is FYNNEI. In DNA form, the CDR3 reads TGTGCCAGCAGGGGACAGGGCTGGGGCTACACCTTC. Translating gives CASRGQGWGYTF.

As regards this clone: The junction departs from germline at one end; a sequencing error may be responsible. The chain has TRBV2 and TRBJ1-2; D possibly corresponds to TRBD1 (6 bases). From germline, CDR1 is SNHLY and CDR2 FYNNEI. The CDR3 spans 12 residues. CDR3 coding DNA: TGTGCCAGCCGTGAGGGGGGCGCGGGCTACACCTTC. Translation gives CASREGGAGYTF.

The CDR3 here is CASSKRGPYNNEQFF. The CDR3 nucleotides read TGTGCCAGTAGTAAACGGGGGCCCTATAACAATGAGCAGTTCTTC. The chain combines TRBV19 with TRBJ2-1; D could derive from TRBD1 or TRBD2 (6 bases each). V shed 4 bases and J shed 5 bases, with 15 bases lying between them. Looked up from germline, CDR1 is LNHDA and CDR2 is SQIVND (reference sequence). The CDR3 loop spans 15 amino acids.

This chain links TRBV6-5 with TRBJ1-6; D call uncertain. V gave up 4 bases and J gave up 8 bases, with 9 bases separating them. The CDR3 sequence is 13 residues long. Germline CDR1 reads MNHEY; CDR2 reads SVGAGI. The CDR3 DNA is TGTGCCAGCAGTTCCCGTTCCGATTCACCCCTCCACTTT. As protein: CASSSRSDSPLHF.

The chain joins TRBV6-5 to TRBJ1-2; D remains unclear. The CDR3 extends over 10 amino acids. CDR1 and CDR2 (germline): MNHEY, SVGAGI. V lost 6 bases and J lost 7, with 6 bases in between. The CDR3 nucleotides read TGTGCCAGCAGGTGGGGTGGCTACACCTTC. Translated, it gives CASRWGGYTF.

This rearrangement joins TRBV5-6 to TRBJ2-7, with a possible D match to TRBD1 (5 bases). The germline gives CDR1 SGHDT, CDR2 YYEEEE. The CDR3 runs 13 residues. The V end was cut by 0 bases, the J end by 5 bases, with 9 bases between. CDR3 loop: CASSLARVDEQYF. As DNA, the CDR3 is TGTGCCAGCAGCTTGGCCAGGGTGGACGAGCAGTACTTC.

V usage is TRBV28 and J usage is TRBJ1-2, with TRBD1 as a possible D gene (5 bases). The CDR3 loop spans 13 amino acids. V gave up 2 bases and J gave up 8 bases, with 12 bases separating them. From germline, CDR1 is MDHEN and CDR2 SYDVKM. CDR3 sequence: CASSLEGAQGYTF. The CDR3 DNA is TGTGCCAGCAGTTTAGAAGGGGCTCAGGGCTACACCTTC.

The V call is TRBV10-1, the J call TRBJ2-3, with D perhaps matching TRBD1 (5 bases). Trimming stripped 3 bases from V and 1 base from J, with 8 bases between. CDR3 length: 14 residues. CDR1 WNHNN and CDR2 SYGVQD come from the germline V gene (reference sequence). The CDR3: CASSEGVRTDTQYF. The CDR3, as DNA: TGCGCCAGCAGTGAAGGGGTCCGCACAGATACGCAGTATTTT.

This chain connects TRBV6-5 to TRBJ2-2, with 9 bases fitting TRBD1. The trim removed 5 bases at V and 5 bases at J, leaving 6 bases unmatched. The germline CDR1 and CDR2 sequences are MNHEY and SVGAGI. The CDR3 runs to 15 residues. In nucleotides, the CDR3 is TGTGCCAGCAGTAAACAGGGGGCTGGGACCGGGGAGCTGTTTTTT. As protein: CASSKQGAGTGELFF.

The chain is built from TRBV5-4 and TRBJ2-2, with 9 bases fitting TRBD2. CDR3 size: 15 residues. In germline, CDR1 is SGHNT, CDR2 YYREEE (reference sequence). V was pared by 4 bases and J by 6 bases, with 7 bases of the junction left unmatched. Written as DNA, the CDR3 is TGTGCCAGCAGCCTAAGCGGGGGGAGGTCCGGGGAGCTGTTTTTT. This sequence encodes CASSLSGGRSGELFF.

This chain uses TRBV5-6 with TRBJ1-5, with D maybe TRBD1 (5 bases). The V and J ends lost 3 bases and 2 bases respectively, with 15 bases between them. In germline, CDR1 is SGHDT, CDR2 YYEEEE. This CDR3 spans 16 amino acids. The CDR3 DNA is TGTGCCAGCAGCTCGCTCAGGGTCGGCGGCAATCAGCCCCAGCATTTT. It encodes CASSSLRVGGNQPQHF. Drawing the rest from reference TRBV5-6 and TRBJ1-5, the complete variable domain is DAGVTQSPTHLIKTRGQQVTLRCSPKSGHDTVSWYQQALGQGPQFIFQYYEEEERQRGNFPDRFSGHQFPNYSSELNVNALLLGDSALYLCASSSLRVGGNQPQHFGDGTRLSIL.

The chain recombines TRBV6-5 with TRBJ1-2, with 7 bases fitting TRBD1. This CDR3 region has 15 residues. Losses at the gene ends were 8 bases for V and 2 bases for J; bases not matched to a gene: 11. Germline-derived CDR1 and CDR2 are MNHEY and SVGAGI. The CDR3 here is CASRDRDSLNYGYTF. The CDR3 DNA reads TGTGCCAGCCGGGATCGGGACAGCCTAAACTATGGCTACACCTTC.

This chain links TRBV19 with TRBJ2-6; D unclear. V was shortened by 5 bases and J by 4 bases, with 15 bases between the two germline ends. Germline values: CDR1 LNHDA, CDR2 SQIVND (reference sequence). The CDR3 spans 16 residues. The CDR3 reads CASSYKGRSGANVLTF. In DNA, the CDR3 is TGTGCCAGTAGTTATAAGGGCAGGTCAGGGGCCAACGTCCTGACTTTC.

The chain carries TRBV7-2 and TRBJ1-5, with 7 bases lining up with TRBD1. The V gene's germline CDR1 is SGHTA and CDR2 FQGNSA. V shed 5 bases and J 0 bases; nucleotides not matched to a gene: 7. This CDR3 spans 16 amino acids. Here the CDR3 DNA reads TGTGCCAGCAGCCAACCAGGGGGATTTAGCAATCAGCCCCAGCATTTT. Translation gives CASSQPGGFSNQPQHF. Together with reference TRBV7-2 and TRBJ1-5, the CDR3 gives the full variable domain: GAGVSQSPSNKVTEKGKDVELRCDPISGHTALYWYRQSLGQGLEFLIYFQGNSAPDKSGLPSDRFSAERTGGSVSTLTIQRTQQEDSAVYLCASSQPGGFSNQPQHFGDGTRLSIL.

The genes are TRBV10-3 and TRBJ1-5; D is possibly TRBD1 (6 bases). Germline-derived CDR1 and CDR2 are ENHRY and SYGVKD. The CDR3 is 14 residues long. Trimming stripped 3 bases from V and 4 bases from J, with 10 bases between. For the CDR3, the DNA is TGTGCCATCAGTGATTTGGGGGCTAATCAGCCCCAGCATTTT. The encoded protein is CAISDLGANQPQHF.

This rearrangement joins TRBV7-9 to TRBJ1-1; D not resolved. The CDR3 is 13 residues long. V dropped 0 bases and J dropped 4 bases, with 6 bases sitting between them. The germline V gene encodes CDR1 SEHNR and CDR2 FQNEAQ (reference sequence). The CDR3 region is CASSLALGTEAFF. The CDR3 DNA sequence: TGTGCCAGCAGCTTAGCGTTGGGCACTGAAGCTTTCTTT.

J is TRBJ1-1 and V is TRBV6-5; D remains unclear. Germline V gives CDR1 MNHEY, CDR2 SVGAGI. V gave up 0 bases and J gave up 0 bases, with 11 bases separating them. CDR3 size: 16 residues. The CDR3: CASSYSLRQMNTEAFF. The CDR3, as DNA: TGTGCCAGCAGTTACTCGCTGCGACAAATGAACACTGAAGCTTTCTTT.